This TCR beta chain was recorded in a study of blood T cell repertoires in COVID-19. Study overall: Whether acute or convalescent, the COVID-19 samples came from the United States, Italy and Spain. Sample material is recorded as cDNA or gDNA derived from T cells, B-cell-depleted T cells, or PBMCs.

The CDR3 spans 15 residues. Germline V gives CDR1 SGHNT, CDR2 YENEEA. The V and J ends lost 6 bases and 2 bases, in that order; junction bases with no gene match: 7. Authors' analysis steps: The assay estimated nucleated cells by amplifying reference gene primers. Generated by immunoSEQ multiplex PCR, the TCRdb table keeps only in-frame clones and is missing some. The V and J calls and the clone size are those of that table, but D and trimming were determined from the DNA. The sample records tens of thousands of clones, approximately 90% being singletons. This clone was observed once. The chain has TRBV11-3 and TRBJ2-7, with TRBD2 identical over 10 bases. This clonotype was obtained from a woman over 75 with active COVID-19. Sequenced input: peripheral blood. The CDR3 nucleotides read TGTGCCAGCAGTTCTACTAGCGGGGACCCCTACGAGCAGTACTTC. Its protein is CASSSTSGDPYEQYF.